This record concerns one T cell receptor beta chain sequence. Its target is not known. Germline V gives CDR1 LNHNV, CDR2 YYDKDF (reference sequence). The V end was cut by 6 bases, the J end by 3 bases, with 18 bases between. The CDR3 is 15 residues long. This sample is drawn from a study of post-analysis software for immune sequencing data. Study-level results: Several TRBV segments occurring more often in patients than controls included TRBV5-6, TRBV5-1 and TRBV20-1. Versus controls, multiple sclerosis patients showed significantly lower diversity (normalized Chao1).

Libraries were made from TCR beta cDNA, and they carried unique molecular identifiers. TCRdb independently ran MiXCR on the PCR reads; one entry per CDR3 protein. The sample lists hundreds of thousands of distinct CDR3 sequences, around 50% occurring once. The specimen sequenced was blood. This sequence joins TRBV15 and TRBJ2-7; D is undetermined. This receptor was identified in a girl between 10 and 17 years old with multiple sclerosis. The CDR3 DNA reads as TGTGCCACCAGGAAAGACCTTGGGTTCGGCTACGAGCAGTACTTC. It translates to CATRKDLGFGYEQYF.